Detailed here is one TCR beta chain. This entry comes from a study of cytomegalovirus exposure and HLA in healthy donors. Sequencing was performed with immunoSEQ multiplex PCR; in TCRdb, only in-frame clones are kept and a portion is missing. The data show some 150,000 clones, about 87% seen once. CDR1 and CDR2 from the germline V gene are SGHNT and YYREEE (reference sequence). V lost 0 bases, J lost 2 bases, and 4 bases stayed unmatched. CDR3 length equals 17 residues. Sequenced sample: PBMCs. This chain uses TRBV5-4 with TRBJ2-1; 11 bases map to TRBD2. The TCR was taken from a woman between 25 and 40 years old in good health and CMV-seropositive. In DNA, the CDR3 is TGTGCCAGCAGCTTGGGACTAGCGGGACCTCCCTACAATGAGCAGTTCTTC. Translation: CASSLGLAGPPYNEQFF.